The next 21 T cell receptor beta chains were all read from a single sample in a study of blood T cell repertoires in COVID-19. Sequencing was performed with immunoSEQ multiplex PCR; in TCRdb, only in-frame clones are kept and a portion is missing. The sample carries 200,000 to 250,000 clones, less than 85% recorded once. The sample was peripheral blood. The source is a woman of 80 years or more with COVID-19, enrolled during active disease.

V usage is TRBV6-1 and J usage is TRBJ1-2, with 10 positions matching TRBD1. CDR1 MNHNS and CDR2 SASEGT come from the germline V gene. V was pared by 2 bases and J by 14 bases, with 17 bases of the junction left unmatched. The CDR3 sequence is 16 residues long. The CDR3 DNA sequence: TGTGCCAGCAGTGAAATGATAGGACAGGGGGGATACGAGGTGACCTTC. It is translated as CASSEMIGQGGYEVTF.

The gene calls are TRBV27 and TRBJ1-5; a weak D match, TRBD1 (6 bases). CDR1 is MNHEY and CDR2 is SMNVEV in the germline V gene (reference sequence). The CDR3 consists of 17 residues. The ends were cut back, 5 bases at V and 3 bases at J, with 20 bases in the middle. The CDR3 spells CASSLYKRQAPNQPQHF. As DNA, the CDR3 is TGTGCCAGCAGTCTATATAAGAGACAGGCACCCAATCAGCCCCAGCATTTT.

The V gene is TRBV6-4, the J gene TRBJ1-5; D is ambiguous. Germline V CDR1 and CDR2: MRHNA, SNTAGT. V shed 11 bases and J shed 5 bases, with 22 bases lying between them. There are 15 residues in the CDR3. CDR3 sequence (DNA): TGTGCCTGTCTGGTCGGGGAGATTGCGGATCAGCCCCAGCATTTT. Its translation: CACLVGEIADQPQHF.

J is TRBJ1-4 and V is TRBV2, with 12 bases aligning to TRBD1. This CDR3 has 14 amino acids. Unmatched junction bases numbered 3, after V lost 6 bases and J lost 7 bases. CDR1 is SNHLY, CDR2 FYNNEI, per germline. CDR3 in DNA: TGTGCCAGCAGGGGACAGGGGGCGGGTGAAAAACTGTTTTTT. Its translation: CASRGQGAGEKLFF.

This clone was counted a few times. V and J are TRBV7-3 and TRBJ1-2, with D tentatively TRBD1 (6 bases). V dropped 5 bases and J dropped 8 bases, with 18 bases sitting between them. Germline assignment: CDR1 SGHTA and CDR2 FQGTGA. This CDR3 spans 14 amino acids. The CDR3 region has the DNA TGTGCCAGCAGCCTAAGTCCGACAGGTACCGGCTACACCTTC. Encoded protein: CASSLSPTGTGYTF.

In its sample, this clone was seen a few times. V gene TRBV5-6 combines with J gene TRBJ1-5; D is undetermined. V was trimmed by 1 base and J by 0 bases, leaving 11 bases between them. Germline V CDR1 and CDR2: SGHDT, YYEEEE. This CDR3 region has 16 residues. CDR3 in amino acids: CASSLSTVLSNQPQHF. CDR3 nucleotide sequence: TGTGCCAGCAGCTTGTCTACGGTCCTTAGCAATCAGCCCCAGCATTTT. The full variable domain, its missing parts supplied by reference TRBV5-6 and TRBJ1-5, is DAGVTQSPTHLIKTRGQQVTLRCSPKSGHDTVSWYQQALGQGPQFIFQYYEEEERQRGNFPDRFSGHQFPNYSSELNVNALLLGDSALYLCASSLSTVLSNQPQHFGDGTRLSIL.

The chain couples TRBV28 to TRBJ1-5; TRBD1 matches at 8 bases. With 10 bases clipped from V and 4 bases from J, the junction kept 12 bases outside the gene matches. Germline assignment: CDR1 MDHEN and CDR2 SYDVKM. This CDR3 spans 15 amino acids. CDR3 nucleotides: TGTGCCACCAGCCGCCCGACAGGGGATAATCAGCCCCAGCATTTT. It yields the protein CATSRPTGDNQPQHF.

V and J are TRBV28 and TRBJ2-1; 9 nucleotides line up with TRBD1. This CDR3 contains 14 residues. CDR1 MDHEN and CDR2 SYDVKM come from the germline V gene. V shed 7 bases, J shed 6 bases, and the junction held 7 bases outside the gene matches. The CDR3 here is CASIGDRAVNEQFF. In DNA form, the CDR3 reads TGTGCCAGCATTGGGGACAGGGCGGTCAATGAGCAGTTCTTC.

V gene TRBV5-1 combines with J gene TRBJ2-2; D is perhaps TRBD1 (6 bases). Germline loops: CDR1 SGHRS, CDR2 YFSETQ. The V end lost 0 bases, the J end lost 6 bases, and 6 bases lay between the germline ends. CDR3 length equals 13 residues. The CDR3 sequence is CASSLGTAGELFF. CDR3 nucleotide sequence: TGCGCCAGCAGCTTGGGGACAGCCGGGGAGCTGTTTTTT.

CDR3 region: CASSHPGRDRAGTDTQYF. The CDR3, as DNA: TGTGCCAGTAGCCACCCCGGGCGGGACAGGGCGGGCACAGATACGCAGTATTTT. This chain connects TRBV19 to TRBJ2-3, with TRBD1 identical over 9 bases. The CDR3 is 18 amino acids. Per the germline V gene, CDR1 is LNHDA and CDR2 is SQIVND (reference sequence). V dropped 6 bases and J dropped 1; count of bases not matched to a gene: 14.

The CDR3 coding sequence is TGTGCCAGCACATTACAGGGGCAGGGGAAAGCTTTCTTT. It translates to CASTLQGQGKAFF. V and J are TRBV6-6 and TRBJ1-1, with 7 nucleotides matching TRBD1. Germline V CDR1 and CDR2: MNHNY, SVGAGI (reference sequence). The CDR3 runs 13 residues. Germline trimming cut 7 bases from V and 9 bases from J; bases unmatched to any gene: 11.

The chain recombines TRBV9 with TRBJ2-2; no clear D. Germline assignment: CDR1 SGDLS and CDR2 YYNGEE. V was trimmed by 3 bases and J by 6 bases, leaving 27 bases between them. The CDR3 has 19 residues. The CDR3 loop reads CASSGGPQTADLGAGELFF. CDR3 sequence (DNA): TGTGCCAGCAGCGGAGGCCCTCAGACGGCCGACTTAGGTGCCGGGGAGCTGTTTTTT.

This rearrangement joins TRBV5-1 to TRBJ2-2; maybe TRBD1 (5 bases). V lost 0 bases to trimming and J lost 3 bases, with 9 bases between them. CDR3 length: 15 residues. From germline, CDR1 is SGHRS and CDR2 YFSETQ. The CDR3 coding sequence is TGCGCCAGCAGCTTGGACCAGGGTTACACCGGGGAGCTGTTTTTT. Translated: CASSLDQGYTGELFF.

This chain links TRBV5-5 with TRBJ2-3; maybe TRBD2 (5 bases). The germline V gene has CDR1 SGHKS and CDR2 YYEKEE (reference sequence). Trimming stripped 1 base from V and 2 bases from J, with 8 bases between. This CDR3 is built from 14 residues. The CDR3 region has the DNA TGTGCCAGCAGCTTGTGGGAGTCCACAGATACGCAGTATTTT. Amino acids: CASSLWESTDTQYF.

As concerns this clone: The identical CDR3 is also encoded by other nucleotide sequences in the sample. The V and J genes are TRBV18 and TRBJ1-5; TRBD1 might be the D (5 bases). This CDR3 has 13 amino acids. Trimming removed 3 bases at V and 4 bases at J, with 7 bases between. Germline lookup yields CDR1 KGHSH and CDR2 LQKENI. DNA for the CDR3: TGTGCCAGCTCACCTGGGGCAAATCAGCCCCAGCATTTT. Its protein is CASSPGANQPQHF.

This clone was seen just once. CDR3 sequence reads: CASSTSSGGATDTQYF. CDR3 nucleotides: TGTGCCAGTAGTACATCTAGCGGGGGGGCCACAGATACGCAGTATTTT. This chain joins TRBV19 and TRBJ2-3, with 12 bases lining up with TRBD2. CDR1 is LNHDA, CDR2 SQIVND, per germline (reference sequence). Germline trimming cut 4 bases from V and 2 bases from J; bases unmatched to any gene: 4. The CDR3 has 16 amino acids.

The chain has TRBV21-1 and TRBJ2-6; the table gives TRBD2 as D, unverified against the DNA. TRBV21-1 is a documented pseudogene. The CDR3 has 17 residues. CDR3 region: CASSKGPQRSGANVLTF. The CDR3, as DNA: TGTGCCAGCAGCAAAGGGCCGCAGAGGTCTGGGGCCAACGTCCTGACTTTC.

This clone was counted a single time. The V and J genes are TRBV24-1 and TRBJ2-1; D not certain. Germline-derived CDR1 and CDR2 are KGHDR and SFDVKD. The CDR3 consists of 13 residues. V was pared by 3 bases and J by 7 bases, with 9 bases between. The CDR3 DNA reads TGTGCCACCAGTGATCCCAACTCGAATGAGCAGTTCTTC. This gives the protein CATSDPNSNEQFF.

V and J are TRBV5-4 and TRBJ1-4; weak D call: TRBD1 (5 bases). Trimming removed 2 bases at V and 7 bases at J, with 9 bases between. The CDR3 has 13 residues. Germline-derived CDR1 and CDR2 are SGHNT and YYREEE (reference sequence). CDR3 bases: TGTGCCAGCAGCTTAGGGCAGGGTGAAAAACTGTTTTTT. Residues: CASSLGQGEKLFF.

Of note for this clone: One end of the junction does not line up with germline, which may come from a read error. The same CDR3 can be traced to other DNA sequences in this sample. The chain has TRBV5-1 and TRBJ2-2; 10 bases fit TRBD2. The CDR3 runs 15 residues. Germline V CDR1 and CDR2: SGHRS, YFSETQ. CDR3 amino acids: CASSFLAGDTAELFF. DNA of the CDR3: TGCGCCAGCAGCTTCCTAGCGGGGGATACCGCGGAGCTGTTTTTT.

The chain recombines TRBV6-5 with TRBJ1-2; D possibly corresponds to TRBD1 (6 bases). The CDR3 contains 14 residues. Germline V gives CDR1 MNHEY, CDR2 SVGAGI. Trimming cost V 2 bases and J 2 bases, with 9 bases left between them. The CDR3 loop reads CASSYGGTNYGYTF. The DNA for the CDR3 is TGTGCCAGCAGTTACGGGGGCACAAACTATGGCTACACCTTC.